This T cell receptor beta chain was recovered during a study of shared clonotypes between healthy human individuals. Whole-study results and caveats: Relative to memory subsets, naive subsets generally showed larger estimated richness. Despite large depth, sorted-subset datasets appeared incompletely sequenced.

The CDR3 sequence is 16 residues long. Germline CDR1 reads SGHKS; CDR2 reads YYEKEE (reference sequence). The junction had 9 bases not matched to a gene; V was cut back by 4 bases and J by 3 bases. Some clones are missing from TCRdb's copy, which holds only in-frame ones; the method was immunoSEQ multiplex PCR. The sample contains approximately 350,000 clones, about 74% of which appear only once. Note on this clone: The target antigen is unknown.

The specimen sequenced was memory CD4+ T cells sorted from blood. The subset: CD45RA-negative fraction. The chain is built from TRBV5-5 and TRBJ1-2; 10 bases align to TRBD1. The source is a man younger than 45 in good health. The DNA for the CDR3 is TGTGCCAGCAGCCGGTCGACAGGGGGCATTGACTATGGCTACACCTTC. It codes for CASSRSTGGIDYGYTF.